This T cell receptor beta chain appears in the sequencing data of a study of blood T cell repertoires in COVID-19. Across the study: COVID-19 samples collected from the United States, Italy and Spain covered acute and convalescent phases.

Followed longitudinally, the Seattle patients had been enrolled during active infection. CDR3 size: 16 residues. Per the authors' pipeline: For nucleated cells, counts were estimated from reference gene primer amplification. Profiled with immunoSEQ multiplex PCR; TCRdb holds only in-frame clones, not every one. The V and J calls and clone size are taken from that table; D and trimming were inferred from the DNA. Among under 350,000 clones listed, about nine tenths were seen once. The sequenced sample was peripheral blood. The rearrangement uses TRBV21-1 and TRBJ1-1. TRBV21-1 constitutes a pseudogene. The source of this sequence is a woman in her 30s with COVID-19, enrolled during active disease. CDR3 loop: CASSPPRVNGNTEAFF. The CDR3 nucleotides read TGTGCCAGCAGCCCTCCTCGGGTTAATGGAAACACTGAAGCTTTCTTT.